The next 11 T cell receptor beta chains were all read from a single sample in a study of regulatory T cells in long-lasting Graves disease (dated by TCRdb to about 2021). This specimen's time point label, per the study, means: newly diagnosed GD, antithyroid drugs for less than 3 months. For both TCR sequencing and RNA sequencing, RNA was extracted from PBMCs in TRIzol. The method was multiplex PCR. TCRdb records Illumina HiSeq 4000 as the sequencer. To build TCR beta libraries, CDR3 regions were amplified by Arm-PCR using iRepertoire HTBI primers. The raw public data were reprocessed by TCRdb itself: fastp quality trimming at Q25, MiXCR clonotype calling, in-frame beta chains only. Every entry covers one CDR3 protein and lists the most common genes and DNA from its rows. This sample has over 300,000 distinct CDR3 sequences in its table, and 15% to 19% of those were observed once. The ten largest clones add up to 22% of the sample.

The sequencing used peripheral blood mononuclear cells (PBMCs), collected at new diagnosis, from a patient treated with antithyroid drugs. Every receptor here comes from a female donor with Graves disease.

Ten or more counts support this clonotype. The V and J genes are TRBV7-2 and TRBJ1-4, with D hard to call. Germline V lookup: CDR1 SGHTA, CDR2 FQGNSA. Trimming removed 2 bases at V and 8 bases at J, with 24 bases between. The CDR3 consists of 18 residues. The CDR3 DNA is TGTGCCAGCAGCTTATACCAGTCCGGGATTGGGAGAGCCGAAAAACTGTTTTTT. It specifies CASSLYQSGIGRAEKLFF.

This clonotype was detected a few times. This chain links TRBV6-2 or TRBV6-3 with TRBJ1-1; a possible D gene is TRBD1 (5 bases). Germline CDR1 reads MNHEY; CDR2 reads SVGEGT. This CDR3 is built from 14 residues. The V end lost 5 bases, the J end lost 4 bases, and 14 bases lay between the germline ends. CDR3 DNA: TGTGCCAGCAGTGAATACGGGGCCGGCACTGAAGCTTTCTTT. Its translation is CASSEYGAGTEAFF.

Concerning this clonotype: One end of the junction does not line up with germline, which may come from a read error. This sequence joins TRBV28 and TRBJ1-3; D is perhaps TRBD1 (5 bases). Germline V gives CDR1 MDHEN, CDR2 SYDVKM. The CDR3 has 15 amino acids. This CDR3 reads CASSFLSGAGNAIYF. CDR3 bases: TGTGCCAGCAGTTTTTTATCCGGGGCTGGAAACGCCATATATTTT.

This sequence joins TRBV7-2 and TRBJ2-3, with D unclear. Germline loops: CDR1 SGHTA, CDR2 FQGNSA. The CDR3 covers 15 residues. V lost 0 bases to trimming and J lost 4 bases, with 11 bases between them. The CDR3 region is CASSLAPNGPDTQYF. CDR3 nucleotides: TGTGCCAGCAGCTTAGCCCCGAATGGGCCAGATACGCAGTATTTT.

The V gene is TRBV6-1, the J gene TRBJ2-2, with 7 bases identical to TRBD1. The CDR3 covers 13 residues. Germline trimming cut 5 bases from V and 7 bases from J; bases unmatched to any gene: 4. Germline loops: CDR1 MNHNS, CDR2 SASEGT. The CDR3 spells CASSTRQGGELFF. The CDR3 DNA is TGTGCCAGCAGTACTCGACAGGGCGGGGAGCTGTTTTTT.

This clonotype was counted ten times or more. The V and J genes are TRBV7-9 and TRBJ2-7; D is unresolved. This CDR3 is 14 amino acids long. Germline V lookup: CDR1 SEHNR, CDR2 FQNEAQ (reference sequence). V was shortened by 0 bases and J by 5 bases, with 11 bases between the two germline ends. The CDR3 sequence: CASSLADPGDEQYF. CDR3 DNA sequence: TGTGCCAGCAGCTTAGCTGACCCTGGGGACGAGCAGTACTTC.

This clonotype was detected only a few times. The rearrangement links TRBV12-3 or TRBV12-4 to TRBJ1-5; D uncertain. The CDR3 sequence is 12 residues long. Trimming took off 4 bases at V and 11 bases at J, with 12 bases between the two ends. In DNA form, the CDR3 reads TGTGCCAGCAGTTCCGAACCGGGTGCCCAGCATTTT. It is translated as CASSSEPGAQHF.

This clonotype was seen repeatedly, ten times or more. V usage is TRBV2 and J usage is TRBJ1-1; TRBD1 might be the D (5 bases). Trimming took off 4 bases at V and 5 bases at J, with 14 bases between the two ends. The CDR3 has 14 amino acids. CDR1 and CDR2 (germline): SNHLY, FYNNEI. CDR3 protein: CASSGFRGGTEAFF. The CDR3 nucleotides are TGTGCCAGCAGTGGTTTTAGGGGCGGTACTGAAGCTTTCTTT. Drawing the rest from reference TRBV2 and TRBJ1-1, the complete variable domain is EPEVTQTPSHQVTQMGQEVILRCVPISNHLYFYWYRQILGQKVEFLVSFYNNEISEKSEIFDDQFSVERPDGSNFTLKIRSTKLEDSAMYFCASSGFRGGTEAFFGQGTRLTVV.

This clonotype appeared a few times. As DNA, the CDR3 is TGCAGTGCTATTAGGCAGGGGGTTCAGCCCCAGCATTTT. Translating gives CSAIRQGVQPQHF. This sequence joins TRBV20-1 and TRBJ1-5; 7 bases are a match to TRBD1. With 4 bases clipped from V and 6 bases from J, the junction kept 6 bases outside the gene matches. The germline CDR1 and CDR2 sequences are DFQATT and SNEGSKA (reference sequence). The CDR3 is 13 residues long.

Regarding this clonotype: This clone may be a read error of a much larger clone one base away. This chain links TRBV7-2 with TRBJ2-3, with a possible D match to TRBD1 (5 bases). The CDR3 is 14 amino acids. V lost 5 bases and J lost 2, with 11 bases in between. The germline CDR1 and CDR2 sequences are SGHTA and FQGNSA. The CDR3 DNA follows: TGTGCCAGCAGCAGTTACAGGAACACAGATACGCAGTATTTT. Translation: CASSSYRNTDTQYF.

The chain combines TRBV5-1 with TRBJ2-1, with 8 bases lining up with TRBD2. Losses at the gene ends were 0 bases for V and 4 bases for J; bases not matched to a gene: 6. Germline-derived CDR1 and CDR2 are SGHRS and YFSETQ. There are 16 residues in the CDR3. The CDR3 DNA sequence: TGCGCCAGCAGCTTGGATGGGCGGGAGGTTTACAATGAGCAGTTCTTC. As protein: CASSLDGREVYNEQFF.